One and the same sample provided the 28 T cell receptor beta chains below, sequenced in a study of cytomegalovirus exposure and HLA in healthy donors. The protocol was immunoSEQ multiplex PCR, while the TCRdb copy is restricted to in-frame clones and leaves out a portion. This sample has 150,000 to 200,000 clones, with around 84% found just once. Material for sequencing was PBMCs. The source of these receptors is a young man in good health and CMV-seropositive.

J is TRBJ2-7 and V is TRBV28; 13 nucleotides line up with TRBD2. The CDR3 length is 16 residues. J was trimmed by 6 bases and V by 5 bases; bases with no gene match: 10. From germline, CDR1 is MDHEN and CDR2 SYDVKM. CDR3 nucleotide sequence: TGTGCCAGCAGTCTTGTACTAGCGGGAGGGCCCGGCGAGCAGTACTTC. It is translated as CASSLVLAGGPGEQYF. Together with reference TRBV28 and TRBJ2-7, the CDR3 gives the full variable domain: DVKVTQSSRYLVKRTGEKVFLECVQDMDHENMFWYRQDPGLGLRLIYFSYDVKMKEKGDIPEGYSVSREKKERFSLILESASTNQTSMYLCASSLVLAGGPGEQYFGPGTRLTVT.

The chain combines TRBV15 with TRBJ2-5; D is possibly TRBD2 (7 bases). Germline V gene data show CDR1 as LNHNV and CDR2 as YYDKDF (reference sequence). Deletions cut 0 bases from V and 2 bases from J, with 16 bases between. The length of the CDR3 is 17 residues. CDR3 sequence (DNA): TGTGCCACCAGCAGAGATCTCCAGGGAGGGGGACAAGAGACCCAGTACTTC. It specifies CATSRDLQGGGQETQYF.

The chain employs TRBV18 and TRBJ1-2; possible D gene TRBD1, 5 bases. Germline CDR1 reads KGHSH; CDR2 reads LQKENI. The ends were cut back, 3 bases at V and 5 bases at J, with 16 bases in the middle. The CDR3 runs to 15 residues. This CDR3 is CASSPAPDSNYGYTF. CDR3 coding DNA: TGTGCCAGCTCACCGGCACCCGACAGTAATTATGGCTACACCTTC.

This chain links TRBV7-2 with TRBJ1-5; 7 positions agree with TRBD1. Germline lookup yields CDR1 SGHTA and CDR2 FQGNSA. Unmatched junction bases numbered 11, after V lost 5 bases and J lost 4 bases. This CDR3 is 16 amino acids long. This CDR3 reads CASSRLPTGANQPQHF. The DNA for the CDR3 is TGTGCCAGCAGCCGTTTACCTACAGGGGCGAATCAGCCCCAGCATTTT. The complete variable domain, with remaining parts taken from reference TRBV7-2 and TRBJ1-5, reads GAGVSQSPSNKVTEKGKDVELRCDPISGHTALYWYRQSLGQGLEFLIYFQGNSAPDKSGLPSDRFSAERTGGSVSTLTIQRTQQEDSAVYLCASSRLPTGANQPQHFGDGTRLSIL.

The chain carries TRBV12-5 and TRBJ2-7; maybe TRBD2 (6 bases). CDR1 is LGHNT, CDR2 FRNRAP, per germline. V shed 0 bases and J shed 2 bases, with 11 bases lying between them. The CDR3 loop spans 15 amino acids. DNA of the CDR3: TGTGCTAGTGGTTTGGTGGTAGCGGATCCCTACGAGCAGTACTTC. This codes for CASGLVVADPYEQYF.

This clone was counted only a few times. The chain is built from TRBV7-3 and TRBJ2-7; D not certain. The V and J ends lost 2 bases and 6 bases respectively, with 8 bases between them. Per germline, CDR1 SGHTA and CDR2 FQGTGA. The length of the CDR3 is 12 residues. The CDR3 sequence is CASSLFPGEQYF. For the CDR3, the DNA is TGTGCCAGCAGCTTATTTCCGGGCGAGCAGTACTTC.

The chain recombines TRBV18 with TRBJ2-7; 8 nucleotides align to TRBD2. Germline CDR1 is KGHSH and CDR2 is LQKENI. With V trimmed by 6 bases and J by 6 bases, 10 bases remained unmatched. CDR3 length: 14 residues. DNA of the CDR3: TGTGCCAGCTCCCCGGGGGGGGGCCGGAGCGAGCAGTACTTC. Amino acid sequence: CASSPGGGRSEQYF.

The chain carries TRBV30 and TRBJ2-5; tentative D call: TRBD1 (6 bases). V was cut by 3 bases and J by 0 bases, with 8 bases left in between. From germline, CDR1 is GTSNPN and CDR2 SVGIG (reference sequence). The CDR3 spans 13 residues. The CDR3 DNA follows: TGTGCCTGGAGCCAGGGGTACCAAGAGACCCAGTACTTC. Encoded protein: CAWSQGYQETQYF.

This chain links TRBV30 with TRBJ2-7, with TRBD1 identical over 8 bases. The germline V gene has CDR1 GTSNPN and CDR2 SVGIG (reference sequence). The CDR3 has 15 residues. This CDR3 is CASRKVGRGRFEQYF. The CDR3 nucleotides read TGTGCGTCGCGGAAGGTCGGCAGGGGGCGTTTCGAGCAGTACTTC.

This rearrangement joins TRBV27 to TRBJ2-1; perhaps TRBD2 as D (6 bases). The CDR3 length is 14 residues. Trimming left V 5 bases short and J 7 bases short, with 15 bases between. Germline assignment: CDR1 MNHEY and CDR2 SMNVEV (reference sequence). The CDR3 DNA follows: TGTGCCAGCAGTCCTATGTGGCGGGAAAATGAGCAGTTCTTC. Translating gives CASSPMWRENEQFF.

This rearrangement joins TRBV2 to TRBJ2-3; TRBD2 matches at 11 bases. The germline CDR1 and CDR2 sequences are SNHLY and FYNNEI. V lost 7 bases to trimming and J lost 0 bases; unmatched junction nucleotides: 9. The CDR3 runs 17 residues. As DNA, the CDR3 is TGTGCCAGCAAGAGAACTAGCGGGAGCCCTAGCACAGATACGCAGTATTTT. Its translation is CASKRTSGSPSTDTQYF.

The V gene is TRBV6-1, the J gene TRBJ1-5, with TRBD1 identical over 9 bases. CDR1 and CDR2 (germline): MNHNS, SASEGT. V gave up 1 base and J gave up 7 bases; unmatched junction bases: 2. CDR3 length: 14 amino acids. The CDR3 is CASSEDRGRQPQHF. The DNA of the CDR3 is TGTGCCAGCAGTGAAGACAGGGGGCGGCAGCCCCAGCATTTT.

The chain couples TRBV2 to TRBJ2-2; 7 bases are shared with TRBD1. The CDR3 loop spans 20 amino acids. The junction had 15 bases not matched to a gene; V was cut back by 2 bases and J by 0 bases. Germline V lookup: CDR1 SNHLY, CDR2 FYNNEI. The CDR3 bases are TGTGCCAGCAGTGAAAGGTGGAGGTCAGGGGGTAGGTCGAACACCGGGGAGCTGTTTTTT. It translates to CASSERWRSGGRSNTGELFF.

The V gene is TRBV6-6, the J gene TRBJ2-3, with a weak D call TRBD1 (5 bases). Germline lookup yields CDR1 MNHNY and CDR2 SVGAGI (reference sequence). This CDR3 has 14 residues. The V end was cut by 8 bases, the J end by 6 bases, with 18 bases between. The CDR3: CASSGKAMRDTQYF. In DNA form, the CDR3 reads TGTGCCAGCTCAGGGAAAGCGATGAGGGATACGCAGTATTTT.

The chain links TRBV6-6 to TRBJ1-1, with D tentatively TRBD1 (6 bases). This CDR3 spans 14 amino acids. The germline CDR1 and CDR2 sequences are MNHNY and SVGAGI (reference sequence). Trimming took 2 bases from V and 5 from J, leaving 12 bases between them. CDR3 coding DNA: TGTGCCAGCAGTTACCGACAGGCTGGGACTGAAGCTTTCTTT. Its protein is CASSYRQAGTEAFF.

The chain is built from TRBV4-2 and TRBJ2-5; 8 nucleotides agree with TRBD2. The CDR3 is 17 residues long. After removal of 0 bases from V and 1 base from J, the junction contained 7 bases not matched to a gene. CDR1 is LGHNA and CDR2 is YNFKEQ in the germline V gene. CDR3: CASSQESGGGPQETQYF. The CDR3 nucleotides read TGTGCCAGCAGCCAAGAAAGCGGGGGAGGACCCCAAGAGACCCAGTACTTC.

V usage is TRBV5-4 and J usage is TRBJ2-1; D may be TRBD2 (5 bases). V was pared by 4 bases and J by 8 bases, with 10 bases between. This CDR3 region has 12 residues. Germline V CDR1 and CDR2: SGHNT, YYREEE (reference sequence). CDR3 coding DNA: TGTGCCAGCAGCCCGATCGGGGATGAGCAGTTCTTC. Encoded protein: CASSPIGDEQFF. Full variable domain (rest looked up from reference TRBV5-4 and TRBJ2-1): ETGVTQSPTHLIKTRGQQVTLRCSSQSGHNTVSWYQQALGQGPQFIFQYYREEENGRGNFPPRFSGLQFPNYSSELNVNALELDDSALYLCASSPIGDEQFFGPGTRLTVL.

The V gene is TRBV5-1, the J gene TRBJ2-7; 14 positions match TRBD2. The CDR3 consists of 19 residues. Germline CDR1 and CDR2: SGHRS and YFSETQ. After removal of 1 base from V and 7 bases from J, the junction contained 16 bases not matched to a gene. CDR3 coding DNA: TGCGCCAGCAGCTTGAAGTCTTCCGGGACTAGCGGGGGTAGTGGGGAGCAGTACTTC. Translating it yields CASSLKSSGTSGGSGEQYF.

The chain employs TRBV10-3 and TRBJ2-1; 15 bases are a match to TRBD2. The CDR3 contains 18 residues. Germline values: CDR1 ENHRY, CDR2 SYGVKD. V gave up 2 bases and J gave up 9 bases; unmatched junction bases: 11. The CDR3 here is CAISEPGLAGGPRVEQFF. CDR3 in DNA: TGTGCCATCAGTGAGCCAGGACTAGCGGGAGGGCCGAGGGTTGAGCAGTTCTTC.

This clone has more than one count but fewer than ten. This same CDR3 is encoded by further DNA sequences in the sample. The genes are TRBV27 and TRBJ1-1; D gene ambiguous. The germline CDR1 and CDR2 sequences are MNHEY and SMNVEV (reference sequence). The CDR3 runs to 11 residues. Trimming removed 6 bases from V and 5 bases from J, with 7 bases in between. CDR3 amino acids: CASRTGTEAFF. The CDR3 nucleotides read TGTGCCAGCAGGACGGGTACTGAAGCTTTCTTT.

The chain carries TRBV23-1 and TRBJ1-3; no reliable D call. TRBV23-1 counts as an open reading frame of uncertain function. The length of the CDR3 is 19 residues. With 0 bases removed from V and 3 bases from J, the gap between germline ends came to 21 bases. The CDR3 sequence is CASSQSIMRQPMDGNTIYF. CDR3 DNA sequence: TGCGCCAGCAGTCAATCGATAATGCGGCAGCCAATGGATGGAAACACCATATATTTT.

The CDR3 reads CASSVLLATADTQYF. In DNA, the CDR3 is TGTGCCAGCAGTGTACTACTAGCGACCGCAGATACGCAGTATTTT. The V call is TRBV2, the J call TRBJ2-3; 7 bases are shared with TRBD2. V trimming: 4 bases; J trimming: 4 bases; junction bases outside the gene matches: 8. CDR3 length: 15 residues. Germline V gene sequence: CDR1 SNHLY, CDR2 FYNNEI.

V gene TRBV7-9 combines with J gene TRBJ2-2; 9 nucleotides line up with TRBD1. V lost 5 bases to trimming and J lost 4 bases; unmatched junction nucleotides: 8. The CDR3 length is 16 residues. The V gene's germline CDR1 is SEHNR and CDR2 FQNEAQ (reference sequence). The CDR3 DNA follows: TGTGCCAGCAGCCCCCTAGGACAGGGGAGCACCGGGGAGCTGTTTTTT. The encoded protein is CASSPLGQGSTGELFF.

CDR3 coding DNA: TGTGCCAGCAGATCCAGGACAGGACTTATGGAGCAGTACTTC. Protein sequence: CASRSRTGLMEQYF. J is TRBJ2-7 and V is TRBV28; 7 positions agree with TRBD1. Germline lookup yields CDR1 MDHEN and CDR2 SYDVKM. There are 14 residues in the CDR3. Losses at the gene ends were 6 bases for V and 7 bases for J; bases not matched to a gene: 12.

This clone was seen repeatedly, ten times or more. This chain links TRBV2 with TRBJ2-7; 8 bases map to TRBD2. The CDR3 contains 14 residues. The V and J ends lost 6 bases and 6 bases, in that order; junction bases with no gene match: 10. The germline V gene has CDR1 SNHLY and CDR2 FYNNEI. DNA of the CDR3: TGTGCCAGCAGGGAAATAGCGGGACCGCGCGAGCAGTACTTC. It translates to CASREIAGPREQYF.

The chain carries TRBV27 and TRBJ1-1; tentatively, D is TRBD1 (5 bases). Germline-derived CDR1 and CDR2 are MNHEY and SMNVEV (reference sequence). CDR3 length: 14 amino acids. V gave up 6 bases and J gave up 0 bases, with 11 bases separating them. CDR3 in DNA: TGTGCCAGCAGAAGCGGGGCTTTGAACACTGAAGCTTTCTTT. Translated, it gives CASRSGALNTEAFF.

This clone has a single count. The J gene is TRBJ1-3, the V gene TRBV11-1; 10 bases agree with TRBD1. V lost 5 bases, J lost 4 bases, and 2 bases stayed unmatched. Looked up from germline, CDR1 is SGHAT and CDR2 is FQDESV (reference sequence). The CDR3 spans 14 residues. The CDR3, as DNA: TGTGCCAGCAGCCGGGACAGGGGAGGAAACACCATATATTTT. Encoded protein: CASSRDRGGNTIYF.

The J gene is TRBJ2-3, the V gene TRBV4-3, with D possibly TRBD2 on 5 matching bases. This CDR3 region has 18 residues. Germline V gives CDR1 LGHNA, CDR2 YSLEER. Trimming took 0 bases from V and 2 from J, leaving 18 bases between them. For the CDR3, the DNA is TGCGCCAGCAGCCAAGATCAAATAACAGCGGCCTACACAGATACGCAGTATTTT. Amino acids: CASSQDQITAAYTDTQYF.